These 16 T cell receptor beta chains came from one sample sequenced in a study of blood T cells in healthy people across ages. The authors ran a second PCR of roughly 6 to 12 cycles using a sample-barcoded 5' primer and a J-beta primer mix. One entry per CDR3 protein, called by TCRdb with MiXCR from the 5' RACE reads. The sample includes around 520,000 distinct CDR3 sequences, about 25% seen only once; the top ten take 3.6%. This sample was shared with a second study, whose subject was T cells of mothers and their children.

The sample comprised blood. Receptor source: a boy younger than 10 in good health.

The chain uses TRBV29-1 and TRBJ1-2; 9 bases line up with TRBD1. V shed 0 bases and J 6 bases; nucleotides not matched to a gene: 8. The CDR3 sequence is 15 residues long. CDR1 is SQVTM and CDR2 is ANQGSEA in the germline V gene. The CDR3 protein is CSVEDRDREYDGYTF. As DNA, the CDR3 is TGCAGCGTTGAAGATCGGGACAGGGAGTACGATGGCTACACCTTC.

The rearrangement joins TRBV9 to TRBJ2-3; tentatively, D is TRBD1 (6 bases). With 4 bases removed from V and 0 bases from J, the gap between germline ends came to 12 bases. The length of the CDR3 is 15 residues. The germline CDR1 and CDR2 sequences are SGDLS and YYNGEE. In nucleotides, the CDR3 is TGTGCCAGCAGCAACAGGGTGATTAGCACAGATACGCAGTATTTT. This codes for CASSNRVISTDTQYF. The whole variable domain, remainder taken from reference TRBV9 and TRBJ2-3, is DSGVTQTPKHLITATGQRVTLRCSPRSGDLSVYWYQQSLDQGLQFLIQYYNGEERAKGNILERFSAQQFPDLHSELNLSSLELGDSALYFCASSNRVISTDTQYFGPGTRLTVL.

This chain connects TRBV5-1 to TRBJ2-1, with 8 bases lining up with TRBD2. Trimming at V came to 4 bases and at J to 0 bases, leaving 6 bases not matched to a gene. The CDR3 has 16 amino acids. Per germline, CDR1 SGHRS and CDR2 YFSETQ. This CDR3 is CASSISGASSYNEQFF. CDR3 DNA sequence: TGCGCCAGCAGCATTAGCGGGGCAAGCTCCTACAATGAGCAGTTCTTC.

In this sample, this clonotype turned up a few times. The CDR3 nucleotides are TGCAGTGCTAGACCCGGACTAGCGGGAGAGGGGAACATTCAGTACTTC. Translation: CSARPGLAGEGNIQYF. This chain uses TRBV20-1 with TRBJ2-4; 13 positions match TRBD2. This CDR3 spans 16 amino acids. V trimming: 2 bases; J trimming: 7 bases; junction bases outside the gene matches: 8. Germline CDR1 and CDR2: DFQATT and SNEGSKA (reference sequence).

The V gene is TRBV6-1, the J gene TRBJ2-5; 8 bases agree with TRBD2. CDR3 length: 16 amino acids. Trimming took 1 base from V and 5 from J; bases not matched to a gene: 9. Germline-derived CDR1 and CDR2 are MNHNS and SASEGT. The CDR3 loop reads CASSEGASGLFETQYF. DNA for the CDR3: TGTGCCAGCAGTGAAGGGGCTAGCGGGCTCTTTGAGACCCAGTACTTC.

This clonotype has only a few counts. The gene calls are TRBV30 and TRBJ1-1, with D unclear. The germline gives CDR1 GTSNPN, CDR2 SVGIG (reference sequence). Trimming shortened V by 0 bases and J by 0 bases, and 5 bases separated the two germline ends. This CDR3 has 13 amino acids. DNA for the CDR3: TGTGCCTGGAGTGTACCGATGAACACTGAAGCTTTCTTT. It encodes CAWSVPMNTEAFF. Variable domain in full (rest from reference TRBV30 and TRBJ1-1): SQTIHQWPATLVQPVGSPLSLECTVEGTSNPNLYWYRQAAGRGLQLLFYSVGIGQISSEVPQNLSASRPQDRQFILSSKKLLLSDSGFYLCAWSVPMNTEAFFGQGTRLTVV.

This sequence joins TRBV12-3 or TRBV12-4 and TRBJ2-3; perhaps TRBD2 as D (5 bases). Trimming shortened V by 8 bases and J by 2 bases, and 17 bases separated the two germline ends. CDR3 length: 15 amino acids. The CDR3, as DNA: TGTGCCAGCGCTCCTCAGTCGGGGTCCACAGATACGCAGTATTTT. As protein: CASAPQSGSTDTQYF.

This chain connects TRBV14 to TRBJ2-7, with TRBD1 as a possible D gene (5 bases). With 6 bases removed from V and 6 bases from J, the gap between germline ends came to 15 bases. In germline, CDR1 is SGHDN, CDR2 FVKESK. The CDR3 totals 13 residues. The CDR3, as DNA: TGTGCCAGCAGACGTACAGGAGAGAGCGAGCAGTACTTC. Its translation: CASRRTGESEQYF.

This clonotype was recorded a few times. The CDR3 loop is CATSRDLRLNEQFF. CDR3 DNA: TGTGCCACCAGCAGAGATTTGCGACTGAATGAGCAGTTCTTC. The V and J genes are TRBV15 and TRBJ2-5; D ambiguous. The DNA end lines up better with TRBJ2-1; the J call may be wrong. Germline-derived CDR1 and CDR2 are LNHNV and YYDKDF (reference sequence). The CDR3 runs 14 residues.

This clonotype was counted ten times or more. The rearrangement joins TRBV20-1 to TRBJ2-5, with 7 nucleotides matching TRBD1. Judging by the DNA end, TRBJ2-1 fits better; the J call may be wrong. Germline V lookup: CDR1 DFQATT, CDR2 SNEGSKA (reference sequence). The CDR3 is 15 amino acids. CDR3 protein: CSAHFGTAVTNEQFF. In DNA, the CDR3 is TGCAGTGCTCACTTCGGGACAGCAGTAACGAATGAGCAGTTCTTC.

The chain is built from TRBV18 and TRBJ2-4; a possible D gene is TRBD2 (6 bases). Germline CDR1 and CDR2: KGHSH and LQKENI. This CDR3 has 12 amino acids. V gave up 6 bases and J gave up 8 bases, with 11 bases separating them. CDR3: CASSKEGHIQYF. The CDR3 DNA follows: TGTGCCAGCTCGAAGGAGGGTCACATTCAGTACTTC.

This clonotype was counted a few times. The chain recombines TRBV6-5 with TRBJ1-3; no reliable D call. The germline V gene encodes CDR1 MNHEY and CDR2 SVGAGI. The CDR3 runs to 14 residues. V lost 10 bases to trimming and J lost 0 bases, with 13 bases between them. CDR3 bases: TGTGCCACCCAGCGGGCCCTCTCTGGAAACACCATATATTTT. Amino acids: CATQRALSGNTIYF.

This rearrangement joins TRBV7-9 to TRBJ1-3, with D perhaps TRBD1 (6 bases). In germline, CDR1 is SEHNR, CDR2 FQNEAQ (reference sequence). The CDR3 length is 15 residues. Trimming pared 5 bases from V and 0 bases from J, leaving 11 bases between. CDR3 coding DNA: TGTGCCAGCAGCCAAGGGGGATTCTCTGGAAACACCATATATTTT. Amino acid sequence: CASSQGGFSGNTIYF. The full variable domain, rest sourced from reference TRBV7-9 and TRBJ1-3, is DTGVSQNPRHKITKRGQNVTFRCDPISEHNRLYWYRQTLGQGPEFLTYFQNEAQLEKSRLLSDRFSAERPKGSFSTLEIQRTEQGDSAMYLCASSQGGFSGNTIYFGEGSWLTVV.

This sequence joins TRBV14 and TRBJ2-7, with D maybe TRBD2 (5 bases). The tail of the sequence fits TRBJ2-1 better, so the J call may be wrong. This CDR3 has 13 amino acids. CDR1 SGHDN and CDR2 FVKESK come from the germline V gene. The CDR3 bases are TGTGCCAGCAGCCAAGTGGTCGGGATTGAGCAGTTCTTC. Protein: CASSQVVGIEQFF.

This clonotype was recorded a few times. The chain combines TRBV2 with TRBJ2-5, with 7 bases that match TRBD2. This CDR3 contains 14 residues. Per germline, CDR1 SNHLY and CDR2 FYNNEI. V gave up 11 bases and J gave up 4 bases; unmatched junction bases: 13. The CDR3 loop is CAGISPERGETQYF. The CDR3 bases are TGTGCCGGCATTTCCCCTGAGCGGGGAGAGACCCAGTACTTC.

DNA for the CDR3: TGTGCCAGCAGCATGACAGGAGGGGTGCAGTCTCAGTACTTC. Protein sequence: CASSMTGGVQSQYF. The chain carries TRBV7-9 and TRBJ2-4; D is perhaps TRBD1 or TRBD2 (6 bases each). Trimming cost V 5 bases and J 12 bases, with 20 bases left between them. The CDR3 contains 14 residues. CDR1 and CDR2 from the germline V gene are SEHNR and FQNEAQ (reference sequence).